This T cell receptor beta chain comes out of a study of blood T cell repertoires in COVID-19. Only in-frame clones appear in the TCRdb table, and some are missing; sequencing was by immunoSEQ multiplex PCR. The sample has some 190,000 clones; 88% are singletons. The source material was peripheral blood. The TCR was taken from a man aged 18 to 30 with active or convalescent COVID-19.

CDR3 DNA: TGTGCCAGCAGCTTAGGGACAGGGAATCAGCCCCAGCATTTT. This codes for CASSLGTGNQPQHF. The V gene is TRBV7-9, the J gene TRBJ1-5, with TRBD1 matching 8 bases. Trimming at V came to 1 base and at J to 4 bases, leaving 0 bases not matched to a gene. CDR3 size: 14 residues. Germline-derived CDR1 and CDR2 are SEHNR and FQNEAQ (reference sequence).